The 5 T cell receptor beta chains presented below share a single source sample, sequenced in a study of shared clonotypes between healthy human individuals. Assay: immunoSEQ multiplex PCR; the TCRdb copy retains only in-frame clones and omits some. The sample has 2 million to 2.5 million clones; less than 95% are singletons. The sequenced sample consisted of naive CD4+ T cells from PBMCs. The subset is: CD45RA+ positively selected. The source is a young man in good health. Some clones in this sample may be carry-over from other donors' samples.

This rearrangement joins TRBV7-9 to TRBJ1-5, with D possibly matching TRBD1 (5 bases). Germline values: CDR1 SEHNR, CDR2 FQNEAQ (reference sequence). Trimming took 5 bases from V and 2 from J, leaving 7 bases between them. CDR3 length: 13 amino acids. The CDR3 sequence: CASSEGRNQPQHF. CDR3 DNA: TGTGCCAGCAGCGAGGGGCGCAATCAGCCCCAGCATTTT. The full variable domain, in which reference TRBV7-9 and TRBJ1-5 provide the parts outside the CDR3, is DTGVSQNPRHKITKRGQNVTFRCDPISEHNRLYWYRQTLGQGPEFLTYFQNEAQLEKSRLLSDRFSAERPKGSFSTLEIQRTEQGDSAMYLCASSEGRNQPQHFGDGTRLSIL.

The V and J genes are TRBV2 and TRBJ2-1, with TRBD2 matching over 9 bases. Trimming cost V 1 base and J 10 bases; bases outside gene matches: 8. The CDR3 is made up of 15 amino acids. CDR1 SNHLY and CDR2 FYNNEI come from the germline V gene. The chain's CDR3 is CASSEGLAGIGEQFF. The CDR3 bases are TGTGCCAGCAGTGAAGGTCTAGCGGGAATTGGAGAGCAGTTCTTC.

The chain is built from TRBV28 and TRBJ1-3; TRBD1 aligns across 7 bases. Unmatched junction bases numbered 3, after V lost 5 bases and J lost 5 bases. The germline V gene encodes CDR1 MDHEN and CDR2 SYDVKM. This CDR3 comprises 13 residues. The CDR3 nucleotides read TGTGCCAGCAGTGAGGGACAGAGAAACACCATATATTTT. This gives the protein CASSEGQRNTIYF.

V and J are TRBV27 and TRBJ2-5; no reliable D call. Gene TRBJ2-7 matches the end of the DNA better, so the J call may be wrong. The CDR3 extends over 14 amino acids. Germline CDR1 and CDR2: MNHEY and SMNVEV (reference sequence). This CDR3 reads CASSLTGVKYEQYF. The CDR3 DNA is TGTGCCAGCAGTTTGACTGGCGTGAAATACGAGCAGTACTTC.

This chain uses TRBV20-1 with TRBJ2-5; unclear D gene. Germline CDR1 reads DFQATT; CDR2 reads SNEGSKA (reference sequence). V lost 6 bases and J 5 bases, leaving 10 bases between the germline ends. The CDR3 covers 11 residues. The chain's CDR3 is CSAAVGETQYF. The CDR3 DNA reads as TGCAGTGCCGCCGTAGGGGAGACCCAGTACTTC.